The T cell receptor beta chain under discussion was sequenced for a study of shared clonotypes between healthy human individuals. Study context: Three CD4 naive, three CD4 memory, two CD8 naive and one CD8 memory plate were used per donor. Regarding the study as a whole: Rarefaction showed that sequencing of sorted subsets was incomplete (despite large depth).

There were only Caucasian adults among the donors, and all lived in Nashville, Tennessee. Germline V gene lookup returns CDR1 SEHNR and CDR2 FQNEAQ (reference sequence). V was cut by 5 bases and J by 3 bases, with 20 bases left in between. This CDR3 comprises 16 residues. Data came from immunoSEQ multiplex PCR; TCRdb stores just in-frame clones and leaves some out. The repertoire consists of some 980,000 clones, with 60% to 85% occurring once and the leading ten covering over 1.3%. Turning to this clone: The antigen is not known.

The chain carries TRBV7-9 and TRBJ2-7, with D possibly being TRBD1 (6 bases). Sequenced: memory CD4+ T cells sorted from blood. The subset was: CD45RA-negative fraction. This TCR was recovered from a young man in good health. The CDR3 region is CASSLGGTQGHYEQYF. CDR3 in DNA: TGTGCCAGCAGCCTCGGTGGTACCCAGGGGCACTACGAGCAGTACTTC.